Listed below are T cell receptor beta chains from one sample, sequenced in a study of blood T cell repertoires in COVID-19. The assay was immunoSEQ multiplex PCR, and TCRdb's table has in-frame clones only and misses some. This sample has about 180,000 clones, with 88% found just once. The sequencing input was PBMCs or T cells enriched from blood (not recorded which). The receptors derive from a young woman who had recovered from COVID-19. CDR3s include the opening cysteine and the closing phenylalanine or tryptophan. Fields, in order: D gene, V gene, clone size, J gene, CDR3 protein, CDR3 DNA. D genes are given only for firm matches. Not every row has a clone size; where given, it reads once, few, many or a size class.

d_call: NA; v_call: TRBV16; clone_size: NA; j_call: TRBJ2-1; cdr3_aa: CASSDRVSEQFF; cdr3_nt: TGTGCCAGCAGCGACCGGGTATCCGAGCAGTTCTTC
d_call: TRBD1; v_call: TRBV29-1; clone_size: NA; j_call: TRBJ1-2; cdr3_aa: CSVIRTGVNYGYTF; cdr3_nt: TGCAGCGTCATACGGACAGGGGTAAACTATGGCTACACCTTC
d_call: NA; v_call: TRBV2; clone_size: NA; j_call: TRBJ2-2; cdr3_aa: CASSELGTPQNTGELFF; cdr3_nt: TGTGCCAGCAGTGAACTCGGGACACCCCAAAACACCGGGGAGCTGTTTTTT
d_call: NA; v_call: TRBV2; clone_size: NA; j_call: TRBJ1-2; cdr3_aa: CASSPLTNWDTF; cdr3_nt: TGTGCCAGCAGCCCGCTTACTAATTGGGACACCTTC
d_call: TRBD1; v_call: TRBV9; clone_size: NA; j_call: TRBJ2-7; cdr3_aa: CASSVGGGPYEQYF; cdr3_nt: TGTGCCAGCAGCGTAGGAGGGGGCCCCTACGAGCAGTACTTC
d_call: TRBD2; v_call: TRBV11-2; clone_size: few; j_call: TRBJ2-3; cdr3_aa: CASSLVAGVKDTQYF; cdr3_nt: TGTGCCAGCAGCTTAGTCGCGGGGGTTAAAGATACGCAGTATTTT
d_call: NA; v_call: TRBV4-1; clone_size: NA; j_call: TRBJ2-3; cdr3_aa: CASSQDGLAGRTDTQYF; cdr3_nt: TGCGCCAGCAGCCAAGATGGGTTGGCGGGACGCACAGATACGCAGTATTTT
d_call: NA; v_call: TRBV5-8; clone_size: NA; j_call: TRBJ2-2; cdr3_aa: CASSPGRSPNTGELFF; cdr3_nt: TGTGCCAGCAGCCCTGGGAGAAGCCCGAACACCGGGGAGCTGTTTTTT
d_call: NA; v_call: TRBV30; clone_size: few; j_call: TRBJ1-3; cdr3_aa: CAWSVLRGWSGNTIYF; cdr3_nt: TGTGCCTGGAGTGTACTTCGAGGGTGGTCTGGAAACACCATATATTTT
d_call: TRBD1; v_call: TRBV6-2/TRBV6-3; clone_size: NA; j_call: TRBJ1-4; cdr3_aa: CASSTRDRGTEKLFF; cdr3_nt: TGTGCCAGCAGTACCCGGGACAGAGGCACTGAAAAACTGTTTTTT
d_call: TRBD1; v_call: TRBV28; clone_size: NA; j_call: TRBJ2-1; cdr3_aa: CASSSNAPRDRAYNEQFF; cdr3_nt: TGTGCCAGCAGTTCCAATGCGCCCCGGGACAGGGCTTACAATGAGCAGTTCTTC
d_call: NA; v_call: TRBV21-1; clone_size: NA; j_call: TRBJ1-4; cdr3_aa: CASSKRTPIGEKLFF; cdr3_nt: TGTGCCAGCAGCAAAAGGACACCCATCGGGGAAAAACTGTTTTTT
d_call: NA; v_call: TRBV5-1; clone_size: NA; j_call: TRBJ2-2; cdr3_aa: CASSKRVGSETGELFF; cdr3_nt: TGCGCCAGCAGCAAACGGGTCGGGAGTGAAACCGGGGAGCTGTTTTTT
d_call: NA; v_call: TRBV25-1; clone_size: NA; j_call: TRBJ1-2; cdr3_aa: CASSEWGEGDSNYGYTF; cdr3_nt: TGTGCCAGCAGTGAATGGGGGGAGGGCGATTCTAACTATGGCTACACCTTC
d_call: NA; v_call: TRBV21-1; clone_size: once; j_call: TRBJ2-7; cdr3_aa: CADTYEQYF; cdr3_nt: TGTGCCGACACATACGAGCAGTACTTC
d_call: TRBD1; v_call: TRBV27; clone_size: NA; j_call: TRBJ2-2; cdr3_aa: CASSLSGQGGTGELFF; cdr3_nt: TGTGCCAGCAGTTTATCCGGACAGGGAGGAACCGGGGAGCTGTTTTTT
d_call: NA; v_call: TRBV5-1; clone_size: NA; j_call: TRBJ2-5; cdr3_aa: CASSPRDVETQYF; cdr3_nt: TGCGCCAGCAGCCCCCGGGATGTGGAGACCCAGTACTTC
d_call: TRBD1; v_call: TRBV2; clone_size: NA; j_call: TRBJ1-1; cdr3_aa: CASRKEGTAGTEAFF; cdr3_nt: TGTGCCAGCAGGAAGGAAGGGACAGCGGGCACTGAAGCTTTCTTT
d_call: NA; v_call: TRBV14; clone_size: NA; j_call: TRBJ1-1; cdr3_aa: CASSQLLSEAFF; cdr3_nt: TGTGCCAGCAGCCAGCTACTTTCTGAAGCTTTCTTT
d_call: TRBD1; v_call: TRBV10-3; clone_size: NA; j_call: TRBJ1-6; cdr3_aa: CAISAGQGVSYNSPLHF; cdr3_nt: TGTGCCATCAGTGCGGGACAGGGGGTCTCCTATAATTCACCCCTCCACTTT
d_call: TRBD2; v_call: TRBV4-2; clone_size: few; j_call: TRBJ2-2; cdr3_aa: CASSQAGLVLAGELFF; cdr3_nt: TGTGCCAGCAGCCAAGCCGGACTAGTCCTCGCCGGGGAGCTGTTTTTT
d_call: TRBD1; v_call: TRBV6-5; clone_size: NA; j_call: TRBJ2-7; cdr3_aa: CASTWDRGGEQYF; cdr3_nt: TGTGCCAGCACCTGGGACAGGGGAGGCGAGCAGTACTTC
d_call: NA; v_call: TRBV19; clone_size: NA; j_call: TRBJ1-1; cdr3_aa: CASKIGQTNTEAFF; cdr3_nt: TGTGCCAGTAAAATTGGACAAACGAACACTGAAGCTTTCTTT
d_call: NA; v_call: TRBV7-9; clone_size: NA; j_call: TRBJ2-7; cdr3_aa: CASSLGRVWTYEQYF; cdr3_nt: TGTGCCAGCAGCTTAGGCCGGGTTTGGACCTACGAGCAGTACTTC
d_call: NA; v_call: TRBV7-8; clone_size: NA; j_call: TRBJ1-1; cdr3_aa: CASRTEGNTEAFF; cdr3_nt: TGTGCCAGCAGGACTGAGGGGAACACTGAAGCTTTCTTT